Below are 27 T cell receptor beta chains sequenced from a single sample in a study of lymphopenia after photon versus proton radiotherapy. Libraries were prepared by immunoSEQ multiplex PCR; TCRdb keeps only in-frame clonotypes and omits some of them. The profile covers about 70,000 clones, with just under 95% appearing a single time and approximately 2.1% taken by the ten largest. Here the sequenced sample was peripheral blood, taken from a patient treated with photon-based radiotherapy. These TCRs come from a woman between 40 and 55 years old with cholangiocarcinoma.

The genes are TRBV18 and TRBJ1-1; D is unresolved. The CDR3 sequence is 18 residues long. Looked up from germline, CDR1 is KGHSH and CDR2 is LQKENI. Deletions cut 4 bases from V and 0 bases from J, with 21 bases between. CDR3: CASSRYTPLGILNTEAFF. DNA for the CDR3: TGTGCCAGCTCACGTTATACCCCCCTGGGCATTTTGAACACTGAAGCTTTCTTT. Full variable domain (remainder filled in from reference TRBV18 and TRBJ1-1): NAGVMQNPRHLVRRRGQEARLRCSPMKGHSHVYWYRQLPEEGLKFMVYLQKENIIDESGMPKERFSAEFPKEGPSILRIQQVVRGDSAAYFCASSRYTPLGILNTEAFFGQGTRLTVV.

V usage is TRBV27 and J usage is TRBJ1-1; D gene uncertain. Germline V lookup: CDR1 MNHEY, CDR2 SMNVEV (reference sequence). This CDR3 comprises 13 residues. Trimming stripped 8 bases from V and 3 bases from J, with 13 bases between. This CDR3 reads CASESRIHTEAFF. For the CDR3, the DNA is TGTGCCAGCGAAAGCCGGATTCACACTGAAGCTTTCTTT.

V and J are TRBV7-2 and TRBJ1-1; D is unresolved. The CDR3 length is 14 residues. With 4 bases removed from V and 1 base from J, the gap between germline ends came to 10 bases. In germline, CDR1 is SGHTA, CDR2 FQGNSA. CDR3 DNA sequence: TGTGCCAGCAGCTCTCAAGGCGGGAACACTGAAGCTTTCTTT. Translated, it gives CASSSQGGNTEAFF.

This clone was seen once. The CDR3: CASSVDLSPYEQYF. As DNA, the CDR3 is TGTGCCAGCAGCGTAGACCTGTCTCCCTACGAGCAGTACTTC. The gene calls are TRBV9 and TRBJ2-7, with unresolved D. CDR3 size: 14 residues. The V end lost 0 bases, the J end lost 2 bases, and 9 bases lay between the germline ends. Germline V lookup: CDR1 SGDLS, CDR2 YYNGEE. The full variable domain, in which reference TRBV9 and TRBJ2-7 provide the parts outside the CDR3, is DSGVTQTPKHLITATGQRVTLRCSPRSGDLSVYWYQQSLDQGLQFLIQYYNGEERAKGNILERFSAQQFPDLHSELNLSSLELGDSALYFCASSVDLSPYEQYFGPGTRLTVT.

The chain carries TRBV20-1 and TRBJ2-7; D gene unclear. The length of the CDR3 is 10 residues. Per germline, CDR1 DFQATT and CDR2 SNEGSKA (reference sequence). The ends were cut back, 3 bases at V and 3 bases at J, with 3 bases in the middle. CDR3 amino acids: CSASSYEQYF. DNA for the CDR3: TGCAGTGCTAGCAGCTACGAGCAGTACTTC.

The chain joins TRBV5-3 to TRBJ2-3, with D possibly being TRBD2 (6 bases). TRBV5-3 counts as an open reading frame of uncertain function. This CDR3 is built from 17 residues. The germline V and J ends were trimmed by 0 bases and 4 bases, with 18 bases remaining between them. CDR3 region: CARSLVASAERADTQYF. The CDR3 DNA follows: TGTGCCAGAAGCTTGGTCGCTAGCGCCGAGAGGGCAGATACGCAGTATTTT.

V and J are TRBV5-1 and TRBJ2-7; D not certain. The CDR3 extends over 12 amino acids. The ends were cut back, 2 bases at V and 7 bases at J, with 10 bases in the middle. Germline values: CDR1 SGHRS, CDR2 YFSETQ. The DNA for the CDR3 is TGCGCCAGCAGCTTCAGTTTGGAGGAGCAGTACTTC. It is translated as CASSFSLEEQYF.

The gene calls are TRBV14 and TRBJ2-1, with D possibly TRBD1 on 6 matching bases. Germline V CDR1 and CDR2: SGHDN, FVKESK. This CDR3 contains 16 residues. V was clipped by 3 bases and J by 2 bases, with 14 bases between them. CDR3 residues: CASSHPAGATYNEQFF. The DNA of the CDR3 is TGTGCCAGCAGCCATCCGGCAGGGGCTACCTACAATGAGCAGTTCTTC.

The CDR3: CASSYGDRVGGYTF. DNA for the CDR3: TGTGCCAGCAGTTACGGAGACAGGGTCGGCGGCTACACCTTC. The genes are TRBV6-5 and TRBJ1-2, with TRBD1 identical over 7 bases. CDR3 size: 14 residues. Germline V CDR1 and CDR2: MNHEY, SVGAGI. After removal of 2 bases from V and 8 bases from J, the junction contained 8 bases not matched to a gene.

The V call is TRBV9, the J call TRBJ1-2, with D perhaps TRBD1 (6 bases). Germline V CDR1 and CDR2: SGDLS, YYNGEE. The CDR3 covers 14 residues. V gave up 7 bases and J gave up 5 bases, with 18 bases separating them. CDR3: CASAGEGGLYGYTF. CDR3 in DNA: TGTGCCAGCGCGGGTGAAGGGGGATTGTATGGCTACACCTTC.

This rearrangement joins TRBV10-2 to TRBJ2-7; 7 bases are shared with TRBD1. Germline V gene lookup returns CDR1 WSHSY and CDR2 SAAADI. The CDR3 is 14 residues long. Trimming at V came to 6 bases and at J to 2 bases, leaving 7 bases not matched to a gene. The CDR3 region has the DNA TGCGCCAGCAGCTCGGGACAGACAACCTACGAGCAGTACTTC. Its translation: CASSSGQTTYEQYF.

The chain employs TRBV19 and TRBJ1-3; D not certain. The ends were cut back, 1 base at V and 1 base at J, with 14 bases in the middle. Looked up from germline, CDR1 is LNHDA and CDR2 is SQIVND (reference sequence). The CDR3 is made up of 17 amino acids. The CDR3 region has the DNA TGTGCCAGTAGTATAGGTCGGTCGGGCAGATCTGGAAACACCATATATTTT. This gives the protein CASSIGRSGRSGNTIYF.

The chain uses TRBV28 and TRBJ2-3; TRBD1 matches at 7 bases. Germline values: CDR1 MDHEN, CDR2 SYDVKM. V was clipped by 5 bases and J by 2 bases; unmatched bases: 16. This CDR3 spans 18 amino acids. The CDR3 coding sequence is TGTGCCAGCAGTCCCCCCCCCGACAGGGACCGTCACACAGATACGCAGTATTTT. The encoded protein is CASSPPPDRDRHTDTQYF.

The chain carries TRBV4-2 and TRBJ2-7; TRBD2 aligns across 12 bases. V lost 0 bases and J lost 9; bases outside the gene matches: 0. This CDR3 comprises 13 residues. Germline CDR1 reads LGHNA; CDR2 reads YNFKEQ. The CDR3 region has the DNA TGTGCCAGCAGCCAAGAGACTAGCGGGAGGCAGTACTTC. This encodes CASSQETSGRQYF.

This chain joins TRBV30 and TRBJ1-1; unclear D gene. This CDR3 comprises 16 residues. V dropped 2 bases and J dropped 0 bases, with 16 bases sitting between them. Germline lookup yields CDR1 GTSNPN and CDR2 SVGIG (reference sequence). CDR3 sequence: CAWSKDPVALNTEAFF. Written as DNA, the CDR3 is TGTGCCTGGAGTAAGGACCCTGTGGCCCTGAACACTGAAGCTTTCTTT. Filled out from reference TRBV30 and TRBJ1-1, the complete variable domain reads SQTIHQWPATLVQPVGSPLSLECTVEGTSNPNLYWYRQAAGRGLQLLFYSVGIGQISSEVPQNLSASRPQDRQFILSSKKLLLSDSGFYLCAWSKDPVALNTEAFFGQGTRLTVV.

The genes are TRBV18 and TRBJ1-1; D call uncertain. CDR3 length: 13 residues. Deletions cut 2 bases from V and 3 bases from J, with 7 bases between. Germline V lookup: CDR1 KGHSH, CDR2 LQKENI. CDR3 region: CASSPRADTEAFF. The DNA of the CDR3 is TGTGCCAGCTCACCAAGGGCGGACACTGAAGCTTTCTTT.

The chain joins TRBV4-3 to TRBJ2-3, with D tentatively TRBD2 (6 bases). The germline V gene encodes CDR1 LGHNA and CDR2 YSLEER. The CDR3 runs to 17 residues. With 3 bases removed from V and 2 bases from J, the gap between germline ends came to 18 bases. The CDR3 spells CASSQGTGTLTTDTQYF. The CDR3 DNA follows: TGCGCCAGCAGCCAGGGGACCGGGACTTTGACCACAGATACGCAGTATTTT.

This chain connects TRBV27 to TRBJ2-7, with D perhaps TRBD1 or TRBD2 (5 bases each). Germline V gives CDR1 MNHEY, CDR2 SMNVEV (reference sequence). V lost 3 bases and J lost 0, with 9 bases in between. This CDR3 has 14 amino acids. For the CDR3, the DNA is TGTGCCAGCAGTTTGAAGGGGAGCTCCTACGAGCAGTACTTC. Translated: CASSLKGSSYEQYF.

This chain joins TRBV6-5 and TRBJ2-7; 10 bases map to TRBD2. J was trimmed by 4 bases and V by 7 bases; bases with no gene match: 7. Germline-derived CDR1 and CDR2 are MNHEY and SVGAGI. The CDR3 sequence is 14 residues long. The DNA of the CDR3 is TGTGCCAGCATTCGAGCGGGAGGGGTTTACGAGCAGTACTTC. Its protein is CASIRAGGVYEQYF.

The chain is built from TRBV6-6 and TRBJ2-7; D perhaps matches TRBD2 (6 bases). Trimming left V 4 bases short and J 9 bases short, with 13 bases between. Per the germline V gene, CDR1 is MNHNY and CDR2 is SVGAGI (reference sequence). The CDR3 length is 12 residues. The CDR3 loop is CASSSAGRRQYF. CDR3 nucleotide sequence: TGTGCCAGCAGTTCAGCGGGTCGGCGGCAGTACTTC.

The genes are TRBV7-3 and TRBJ2-1; the match to TRBD2 covers 9 bases. Germline V CDR1 and CDR2: SGHTA, FQGTGA. With 5 bases clipped from V and 0 bases from J, the junction kept 26 bases outside the gene matches. The CDR3 runs 23 residues. In DNA, the CDR3 is TGTGCCAGCAGCCTAAGATATAGGATTCAGCGGGAGGTCCAATTGAGCTCCTACAATGAGCAGTTCTTC. Residues: CASSLRYRIQREVQLSSYNEQFF.

This chain connects TRBV27 to TRBJ2-3; D uncertain. Germline lookup yields CDR1 MNHEY and CDR2 SMNVEV (reference sequence). The CDR3 runs 14 residues. Trimming cost V 6 bases and J 3 bases, with 13 bases left between them. Here the CDR3 reads CASRPRGWTDTQYF. DNA of the CDR3: TGTGCCAGCAGGCCTCGAGGATGGACAGATACGCAGTATTTT.

The chain carries TRBV19 and TRBJ1-2; unclear D gene. Trimming pared 3 bases from V and 6 bases from J, leaving 11 bases between. Per germline, CDR1 LNHDA and CDR2 SQIVND (reference sequence). The CDR3 consists of 13 residues. The DNA for the CDR3 is TGTGCCAGTAGTATCAGTTGGCAGCATGGCTACACCTTC. Translating gives CASSISWQHGYTF.

This chain links TRBV6-5 with TRBJ2-3; D is unclear. The germline CDR1 and CDR2 sequences are MNHEY and SVGAGI. V shed 5 bases and J shed 0 bases, with 12 bases lying between them. The CDR3 loop spans 15 amino acids. The CDR3 protein is CASSPLGASTDTQYF. In DNA form, the CDR3 reads TGTGCCAGCAGTCCTTTAGGAGCGAGCACAGATACGCAGTATTTT.

The genes are TRBV10-1 and TRBJ1-1, with unresolved D. This CDR3 has 11 residues. In germline, CDR1 is WNHNN, CDR2 SYGVQD (reference sequence). Trimming cost V 3 bases and J 11 bases, with 10 bases left between them. CDR3 residues: CASSDGFVAFF. The CDR3 bases are TGCGCCAGCAGTGACGGTTTCGTGGCTTTCTTT.

The chain links TRBV29-1 to TRBJ1-1, with D perhaps TRBD1 (6 bases). From germline, CDR1 is SQVTM and CDR2 ANQGSEA. The CDR3 loop spans 13 amino acids. Trimming stripped 4 bases from V and 3 bases from J, with 12 bases between. The CDR3 DNA is TGCAGCGTTGTGAGGGGGGCATACACTGAAGCTTTCTTT. Translation gives CSVVRGAYTEAFF. The full variable domain, rest sourced from reference TRBV29-1 and TRBJ1-1, is SAVISQKPSRDICQRGTSLTIQCQVDSQVTMMFWYRQQPGQSLTLIATANQGSEATYESGFVIDKFPISRPNLTFSTLTVSNMSPEDSSIYLCSVVRGAYTEAFFGQGTRLTVV.

This chain uses TRBV4-3 with TRBJ2-7; 7 bases align to TRBD2. The germline V gene encodes CDR1 LGHNA and CDR2 YSLEER. The CDR3 sequence is 14 residues long. V lost 1 base to trimming and J lost 2 bases; unmatched junction nucleotides: 2. The CDR3 DNA sequence: TGCGCCAGCAGCCAAGGGGGGGGGACCTACGAGCAGTACTTC. It translates to CASSQGGGTYEQYF.